These 2 T cell receptor beta chains share one sample of origin, sequenced in a study of blood T cell repertoires in COVID-19. Clones were read by immunoSEQ multiplex PCR, and TCRdb kept only the in-frame ones, dropping some. This sample yields 250,000 to 350,000 clones, of which 65% to 90% are seen a single time; 10% belongs to the top ten. Source material: PBMCs or T cells enriched from blood (not recorded which). Source of these receptors: a woman between 18 and 29 years old who had recovered from COVID-19.

The rearrangement uses TRBV6-5 and TRBJ2-5; TRBD1 aligns across 9 bases. Germline CDR1 MNHEY, CDR2 SVGAGI. V dropped 3 bases and J dropped 5; count of bases not matched to a gene: 1. The CDR3 has 13 residues. This CDR3 reads CASSYGQGETQYF. CDR3 nucleotides: TGTGCCAGCAGTTATGGACAGGGGGAGACCCAGTACTTC.

This clone was picked up one time. The chain recombines TRBV28 with TRBJ1-2; D remains unclear. The CDR3 length is 12 residues. The germline CDR1 and CDR2 sequences are MDHEN and SYDVKM. V lost 5 bases to trimming and J lost 5 bases, with 9 bases between them. CDR3 sequence: CASSVREYGYTF. The CDR3 DNA follows: TGTGCCAGCAGTGTCCGGGAATATGGCTACACCTTC.